This TCR beta chain is from a study of cytomegalovirus exposure and HLA in healthy donors. Findings and caveats of the study: There were 150 to 200 TCR beta chains listed as cytomegalovirus-associated. As was reported, the HLA-A and HLA-B alleles of most subjects were accurately predicted from TCR beta sequences. A missense variant in DCLRE1C was later tied to TCR beta V- and J-gene trimming. A previous analysis found most TCR beta V segments productive roughly 87% or roughly 30% of the time.

V was shortened by 3 bases and J by 6 bases, with 13 bases between the two germline ends. Germline values: CDR1 KGHSH, CDR2 LQKENI. The CDR3 sequence is 14 residues long. This clone was recorded once. Its target is not known. Vbeta (60) and Jbeta (13) primers were used in the PCR. Sequencing used immunoSEQ multiplex PCR; TCRdb keeps in-frame clones, though not all of them. Of 100,000 to 150,000 clones in the sample, over 60% were seen once. The V call is TRBV18, the J call TRBJ2-3, with D uncertain. Material for sequencing was PBMCs. This receptor was identified in an older woman in good health and CMV-seronegative. The chain's CDR3 is CASSPPGSLDTQYF. The CDR3, as DNA: TGTGCCAGCTCACCCCCGGGTAGTCTCGATACGCAGTATTTT.